These 2 T cell receptor beta chains came from one sample sequenced in a study of cytomegalovirus exposure and HLA in healthy donors (dated by TCRdb to about 2017). To prepare the library, the immunoSEQ multiplex PCR assay was applied. The multiplex PCR relied on a mix of 60 forward primers for TCR Vbeta segments and 13 reverse primers for TCR Jbeta segments. The table was pulled from immuneACCESS by TCRdb, which kept in-frame rearrangements only. Such tables lose some clones; where checked, under half of the loss comes from unresolved V genes, and the rest has no known cause. This sample gives 200,000 to 250,000 clones in total; 83% of them show up just once. The ten largest clonotypes hold 1.3% to 1.5% of the sample. Material for sequencing was PBMCs. The receptors were sampled from a girl between 10 and 17 years old in good health and CMV-seronegative.

The chain links TRBV27 to TRBJ1-1, with TRBD1 identical over 8 bases. Trimming removed 5 bases from V and 4 bases from J; junction bases left unmatched: 12. This CDR3 region has 16 residues. Germline lookup yields CDR1 MNHEY and CDR2 SMNVEV (reference sequence). The DNA for the CDR3 is TGTGCCAGCAGTATCCCGGGACAGGTTAGCGTCACTGAAGCTTTCTTT. Translating it yields CASSIPGQVSVTEAFF.

The chain recombines TRBV19 with TRBJ1-2; D gene ambiguous. V dropped 5 bases and J dropped 0 bases, with 7 bases sitting between them. Germline V gives CDR1 LNHDA, CDR2 SQIVND (reference sequence). This CDR3 spans 13 amino acids. CDR3 sequence (DNA): TGTGCCAGTAGTGTAGGGCCTAACTATGGCTACACCTTC. Encoded protein: CASSVGPNYGYTF.